A selection of T cell receptor beta chains follows, all from one sample in a study of blood T cells in healthy people across ages. TCRdb reprocessed the 5' RACE reads with MiXCR, giving one entry per CDR3 protein. The table includes hundreds of thousands of distinct CDR3 sequences, roughly 44% detected once. What was sequenced was blood. These TCRs come from a man between 60 and 75 years old in good health. The CDR3 runs from the conserved cysteine through the conserved F or W. The order of the fields is clone size, J gene, V gene, D gene, CDR3 protein, CDR3 DNA. The D gene is left open where the match is weak. Clone size is shown for a subset of rows, as once, few, many or a class of expanded clone.

size: NA; J: TRBJ2-1; V: TRBV9; D: NA; CDR3: CASSVNLGYNEQFF; DNA: TGTGCCAGCAGCGTGAACCTAGGATACAATGAGCAGTTCTTC
size: few; J: TRBJ2-3; V: TRBV7-6; D: TRBD2; CDR3: CASSSSGALLGDTQYF; DNA: TGTGCCAGCAGCTCTAGCGGGGCTCTCTTGGGTGATACGCAGTATTTT
size: NA; J: TRBJ2-5; V: TRBV11-3; D: NA; CDR3: CASSTDSETQYF; DNA: TGTGCCAGCAGTACCGATTCGGAGACCCAGTACTTC
size: NA; J: TRBJ2-5; V: TRBV12-5; D: NA; CDR3: CASALVIQVTYNEQYF; DNA: TGTGCTAGTGCCTTAGTAATTCAGGTAACCTACAATGAGCAGTACTTC
size: NA; J: TRBJ2-1; V: TRBV7-2; D: NA; CDR3: CASSFDGTHDGHEQFF; DNA: TGTGCCAGCAGCTTCGATGGGACCCACGACGGGCATGAGCAGTTCTTC
size: NA; J: TRBJ2-7; V: TRBV30; D: NA; CDR3: CAWSVGGPEQYF; DNA: TGTGCCTGGAGTGTCGGGGGTCCCGAGCAGTACTTC
size: NA; J: TRBJ2-3; V: TRBV5-1; D: NA; CDR3: CASSLKRGESPDTQYF; DNA: TGCGCCAGCAGCCTCAAGAGGGGGGAGAGTCCAGATACGCAGTATTTT
size: few; J: TRBJ1-2; V: TRBV4-3; D: NA; CDR3: CASSQDDSGANYGYTF; DNA: TGCGCCAGCAGCCAAGACGATAGTGGGGCTAACTATGGCTACACCTTC
size: NA; J: TRBJ2-7; V: TRBV5-5; D: TRBD1; CDR3: CASSRGQGIHEQYF; DNA: TGTGCCAGCAGCCGGGGACAGGGTATCCACGAGCAGTACTTC
size: many; J: TRBJ2-7; V: TRBV7-2; D: TRBD2; CDR3: CASSDPGGGYEQYF; DNA: TGTGCCAGCAGCGATCCGGGGGGGGGTTACGAGCAGTACTTC
size: few; J: TRBJ2-5; V: TRBV29-1; D: NA; CDR3: CSVALFGARETQYF; DNA: TGCAGCGTTGCACTCTTTGGAGCACGCGAGACCCAGTACTTC
size: NA; J: TRBJ2-1; V: TRBV2; D: NA; CDR3: CASGGRTSRDYNEQFF; DNA: TGTGCCAGCGGAGGGCGGACCTCCAGGGATTACAATGAGCAGTTCTTC
size: NA; J: TRBJ2-1; V: TRBV3-1; D: NA; CDR3: CASSQDNEQFF; DNA: TGTGCCAGCAGCCAAGACAATGAGCAGTTCTTC
size: NA; J: TRBJ2-7; V: TRBV20-1; D: TRBD1; CDR3: CSGGSGTGMYEQYF; DNA: TGCAGTGGAGGCTCCGGGACAGGGATGTACGAGCAGTACTTC
size: once; J: TRBJ1-5; V: TRBV27; D: NA; CDR3: CASGSQVGGNQPQHF; DNA: TGTGCCAGCGGATCACAGGTTGGAGGCAATCAGCCCCAGCATTTT
size: few; J: TRBJ2-1; V: TRBV11-2; D: NA; CDR3: CASSQGLTPEQFF; DNA: TGTGCCAGCAGCCAAGGACTAACTCCTGAGCAGTTCTTC
size: few; J: TRBJ2-2; V: TRBV4-1; D: NA; CDR3: CASSQETPDTGELFF; DNA: TGCGCCAGCAGCCAAGAAACCCCTGATACCGGGGAGCTGTTTTTT
size: once; J: TRBJ2-7; V: TRBV7-2; D: TRBD1; CDR3: CASSSNRGYNEQYF; DNA: TGTGCCAGCAGCTCCAACAGGGGGTACAATGAGCAGTACTTC
size: NA; J: TRBJ1-5; V: TRBV20-1; D: NA; CDR3: CSARPDLDQPQHF; DNA: TGCAGTGCTAGACCAGACCTTGATCAGCCCCAGCATTTT
size: NA; J: TRBJ1-5; V: TRBV2; D: NA; CDR3: CASRSQGRHQPQHF; DNA: TGTGCCAGCAGGTCTCAGGGGCGGCATCAGCCCCAGCATTTT
size: NA; J: TRBJ2-5; V: TRBV20-1; D: NA; CDR3: CSALYGWETQYF; DNA: TGCAGTGCTTTATATGGGTGGGAGACCCAGTACTTC
size: NA; J: TRBJ1-5; V: TRBV3-1; D: TRBD1; CDR3: CASSQDPTGGRGNQPQHF; DNA: TGTGCCAGCAGCCAAGACCCCACAGGGGGACGAGGCAATCAGCCCCAGCATTTT
size: NA; J: TRBJ1-2; V: TRBV2; D: NA; CDR3: CASSGWKERGYTF; DNA: TGTGCCAGCAGTGGGTGGAAGGAACGTGGCTACACCTTC
size: NA; J: TRBJ2-1; V: TRBV6-5; D: NA; CDR3: CASRTLGNNEQFF; DNA: TGTGCCAGCCGCACCCTCGGGAACAATGAGCAGTTCTTC
size: NA; J: TRBJ2-1; V: TRBV12-3/TRBV12-4; D: TRBD1; CDR3: CASSFGTGDNEQFF; DNA: TGTGCCAGCAGTTTTGGGACAGGGGACAATGAGCAGTTCTTC
size: NA; J: TRBJ1-1; V: TRBV3-1; D: NA; CDR3: CASSQGPGRQNTEAFF; DNA: TGTGCCAGCAGCCAGGGACCGGGACGGCAGAACACTGAAGCTTTCTTT
size: NA; J: TRBJ2-1; V: TRBV6-2/TRBV6-3; D: TRBD2; CDR3: CASSRGGKTNEQFF; DNA: TGTGCCAGCAGTCGGGGGGGCAAAACGAATGAGCAGTTCTTC
size: NA; J: TRBJ2-3; V: TRBV12-3/TRBV12-4; D: NA; CDR3: CASSFSAGTYTQYF; DNA: TGTGCCAGCAGTTTTTCAGCGGGGACATATACGCAGTATTTT
size: NA; J: TRBJ2-2; V: TRBV12-3/TRBV12-4; D: NA; CDR3: CASSQGLVNTGELFF; DNA: TGTGCCAGCAGCCAGGGCCTAGTGAACACCGGGGAGCTGTTTTTT
size: NA; J: TRBJ2-7; V: TRBV12-3/TRBV12-4; D: NA; CDR3: CASSLGKGWAYEQYF; DNA: TGTGCCAGCAGTTTAGGGAAAGGGTGGGCCTACGAGCAGTACTTC
size: few; J: TRBJ1-1; V: TRBV7-3; D: NA; CDR3: CASSADAGNTEAFF; DNA: TGTGCCAGCAGCGCGGACGCAGGGAACACTGAAGCTTTCTTT
size: NA; J: TRBJ2-5; V: TRBV29-1; D: NA; CDR3: CSVDFVGFNEQYF; DNA: TGCAGCGTGGATTTCGTAGGTTTCAATGAGCAGTACTTC
size: NA; J: TRBJ2-3; V: TRBV11-3; D: NA; CDR3: CASSLGSTPRGTDTQYF; DNA: TGTGCCAGCAGCTTAGGGTCCACACCCAGAGGCACAGATACGCAGTATTTT
size: NA; J: TRBJ2-3; V: TRBV9; D: TRBD2; CDR3: CASSVGGSGGRDTQYF; DNA: TGTGCCAGCAGCGTAGGGGGTAGCGGGGGCAGGGATACGCAGTATTTT
size: NA; J: TRBJ1-2; V: TRBV12-3/TRBV12-4; D: NA; CDR3: CASSLARTGRANYGYTF; DNA: TGTGCCAGCAGTTTGGCTCGAACAGGCCGAGCTAACTATGGCTACACCTTC